This T cell receptor beta chain was recorded in a study of identical twins (dated by TCRdb to 2015 to 2016). For the wider study: To test whether fetal clonotypes persist, this study deep-sequenced TCR alpha and beta repertoires from monozygotic twins, from unrelated adults of various ages, and from cord blood. Replicate twin experiments were performed at different times using different library preparation protocols to rule out contamination.

Counted from cysteine to phenylalanine, this CDR3 has 14 amino acids. Only the CDR3 part of the read is kept: 42 bases, read in frame from the first base. Relative to germline, V is missing 5 bases and J is missing 5 bases, with 9 bases of the junction outside any gene match. CDR1 and CDR2, looked up from the germline V gene, are SGHTA and FQGNSA. Comment on this clonotype: Its antigen specificity is not known. There are no base qualities to consult, and no much larger clone falls within one base.

All donors were healthy Caucasians. The twin cohort comprised three pairs of female monozygotic twins, all aged about 18 to 29 years. CD4+ and CD8+ T cell populations were isolated with positive isolation kits from Invitrogen. On the study overall, not on this receptor specifically: A weaker excess of twin sharing was found in beta out-of-frame sequences because the signal-to-noise ratio was lowered by fewer shared sequences. Invariant T cells such as MAIT and iNKT could partly confound zero-insertion analyses, though diverse VJ usage argued against this for most clonotypes. Fewer insertions were carried by abundant cord blood beta clonotypes, a similar but weaker trend appeared in young adult naive repertoires, and no such trend appeared in memory repertoires. Recombination models systematically underestimated out-of-frame TCR alpha sharing in monozygotic twins but agreed with sharing between unrelated individuals. Because the same donors could not be followed over many years, the conclusions relied on cross-sectional statistical analysis. Out-of-frame TCR alpha sequences shared between twins showed an excess of low generation-probability sequences compared with coincidental sharing between unrelated individuals.

The protocol used for the library was 5' RACE. Sequencing was performed on an Illumina HiSeq 2000. Template switching introduced a universal primer binding site; the final cDNA contained a unique molecular identifier, enabling accurate counting of TCR cDNA molecules. Specific primers in the conserved constant-segment region were used to synthesize first-strand cDNA for the TCR alpha and beta chains. Each cDNA library was double barcoded, with a SMART-Mk sample barcode plus Illumina barcodes, to control for contamination. TruSeq adapter sequences, together with Illumina sample barcodes, were added in two successive PCR steps. Sequencing of the TCR alpha and beta cDNA libraries was done on the Illumina HiSeq platform using custom primers. On the authors' methods: MiGEC was used to process raw reads and extract unique molecular identifiers, and MiXCR was used to find CDR3 positions. Recombination models were inferred per individual with the repgenHMM and IGoR tools using an EM algorithm. The analysis of shared clonotypes was done with the tcR package in R, with sharing normalized by the product of cloneset sizes. To study raw recombination free of thymic and clonal selection effects, out-of-frame nonproductive sequences were analyzed. TCRdb itself trimmed the public reads at Q25 with fastp, ran MiXCR and retained productive beta chains. Every CDR3 protein is listed once, alongside the most common genes and DNA of its rows. TCRdb's processing, not the study's, gives the V and J calls here. The sample profile shows 400,000 to 550,000 distinct CDR3 sequences; less than 25% of them were found once. The ten largest clones add up to roughly 0.91% of the sample.

Separately, the same data were catalogued under a study of T cells expressing NK-cell markers. The second paper further reports: Three sorted T-cell subsets (CD3+CD56+NKG2C+, CD3+CD56+NKG2C- and CD3+CD56-NKG2C+) from several donors had their TCR beta-chain repertoires profiled. Of the eight sequenced donors, seven were found to be HCMV-seropositive and one was found to be HCMV-seronegative. In several experiments an anti-gammadeltaTCR antibody was added to restrict sorting to alphabetaTCR-expressing T cells. In several donors, the dominant CD3+CD56+NKG2C+ clonotypes were among the top 10 CD8+ clonotypes and accounted for roughly 1.0-7.5% of CD8+ T cells. Those dominant clonotypes were again the most abundant among CD3+CD56-NKG2C+ cells in several donors, at 28.3-60.1%. Whether the expanded NKG2C-expressing T cell clones were specific for HCMV antigens was left unclear. All eight donors whose samples were sequenced were randomly selected healthy volunteers, three of them men and five women. A commercial ELISA kit detecting HCMV-specific IgG in serum was used to determine HCMV serostatus. MIGEC handled demultiplexing of the reads and grouping by UMI, while MiTCR was used to assemble and quantify clonotypes. To exclude erroneous sequences, any TCR cDNA sequence not supported by at least two reads was discarded. The tcR package was used for downstream repertoire analysis, and clonotypes were matched across fractions by CDR3 nucleotide sequence plus V segment. VDJmatch was used to annotate antigen specificity against VDJdb, with one amino acid substitution in CDR3 allowed.

The chain joins TRBV7-2 to TRBJ2-7; TRBD2 fits 7 bases in the junction. The sequenced sample consisted of CD4+ T cells sorted from blood. The sequence was obtained from a woman in her late teens or twenties in good health. The CDR3 in this case is CASSQIAGINEQYF. In nucleotides, the sequence is TGTGCCAGCAGCCAAATAGCGGGTATCAACGAGCAGTACTTC.